The 8 T cell receptor beta chains given below trace back to one sample, sequenced in a study of T cells expressing NK-cell markers. Reanalyzing the 5' RACE reads, TCRdb keeps one entry per CDR3 protein, without DNA. The repertoire shows about 150,000 distinct CDR3 sequences; the top ten hold 20%. The specimen was blood T cells: a sorted CD56 or NKG2C T cell subset, CD4+ or CD8+ T cells, or bulk PBMC T cells (not recorded which). The receptors originated from a man aged 18 to 69 in good health.

J is TRBJ2-5 and V is TRBV27; TCRdb's D gene call, TRBD1, goes unchecked for lack of DNA. Per germline, CDR1 MNHEY and CDR2 SMNVEV (reference sequence). The CDR3 is 15 amino acids. This CDR3 is CASSSRTAVQETQYF.

The chain is built from TRBV7-9 and TRBJ1-2; the TCRdb call, TRBD1, lacks DNA for checking. The CDR3 sequence is 16 residues long. Germline CDR1 and CDR2: SEHNR and FQNEAQ (reference sequence). The CDR3 is CASSLAGARLDYGYTF.

V gene TRBV9 combines with J gene TRBJ1-2; TCRdb designates TRBD1, a call that cannot be tested without DNA. The CDR3 has 14 residues. Germline loops: CDR1 SGDLS, CDR2 YYNGEE. CDR3 loop: CASSAPTGTGGYTF.

The rearrangement uses TRBV29-1 and TRBJ2-7; the D call from TCRdb, TRBD2, cannot be confirmed without DNA. Germline CDR1 is SQVTM and CDR2 is ANQGSEA. The CDR3 extends over 14 amino acids. CDR3 in amino acids: CSVEGGGDPFEQYF.

This sequence joins TRBV4-1 and TRBJ1-1; TCRdb designates TRBD1, a call that cannot be tested without DNA. CDR1 is MGHRA and CDR2 is YSYEKL in the germline V gene. This CDR3 is 13 amino acids long. The CDR3 sequence is CASSQFKGSEAFF.

V gene TRBV30 combines with J gene TRBJ1-1. The CDR3 consists of 14 residues. Germline CDR1 reads GTSNPN; CDR2 reads SVGIG (reference sequence). The CDR3 here is CAWSDAAVNTEAFF.

The rearrangement uses TRBV20-1 and TRBJ2-7; the D call of TRBD2 rests on TCRdb alone, since no DNA is present to check it. Germline V CDR1 and CDR2: DFQATT, SNEGSKA (reference sequence). This CDR3 is built from 14 residues. The CDR3 loop is CSARGASDPGEQYF.

V gene TRBV15 combines with J gene TRBJ2-1; TCRdb proposes TRBD1, but this gene call is untestable without DNA. The CDR3 runs to 16 residues. Germline loops: CDR1 LNHNV, CDR2 YYDKDF (reference sequence). CDR3 sequence: CATSRRQGVGHNEQFF.